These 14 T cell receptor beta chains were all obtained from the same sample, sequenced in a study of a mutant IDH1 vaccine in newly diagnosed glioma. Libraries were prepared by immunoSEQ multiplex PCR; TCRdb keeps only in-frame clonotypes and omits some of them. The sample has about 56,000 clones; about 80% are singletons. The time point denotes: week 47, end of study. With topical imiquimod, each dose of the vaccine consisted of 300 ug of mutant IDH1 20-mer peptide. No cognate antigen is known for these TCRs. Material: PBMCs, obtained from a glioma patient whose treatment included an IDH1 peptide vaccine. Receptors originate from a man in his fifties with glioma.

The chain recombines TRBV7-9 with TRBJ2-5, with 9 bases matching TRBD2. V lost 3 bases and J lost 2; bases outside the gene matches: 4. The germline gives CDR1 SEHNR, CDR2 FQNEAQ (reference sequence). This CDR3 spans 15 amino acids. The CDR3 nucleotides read TGTGCCAGCAGCTTTGTTAGCGGGGGACAAGAGACCCAGTACTTC. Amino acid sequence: CASSFVSGGQETQYF.

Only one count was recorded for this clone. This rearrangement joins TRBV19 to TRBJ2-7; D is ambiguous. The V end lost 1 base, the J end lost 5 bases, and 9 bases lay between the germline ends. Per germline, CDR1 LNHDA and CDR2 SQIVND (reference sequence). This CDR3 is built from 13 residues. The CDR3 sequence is CASSIGGPDEQYF. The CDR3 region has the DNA TGTGCCAGTAGTATAGGCGGCCCGGACGAGCAGTACTTC.

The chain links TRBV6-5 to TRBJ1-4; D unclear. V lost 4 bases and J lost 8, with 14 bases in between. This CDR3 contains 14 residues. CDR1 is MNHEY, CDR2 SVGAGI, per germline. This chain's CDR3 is CASSSGITGEKLFF. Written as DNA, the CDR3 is TGTGCCAGCAGTTCGGGCATCACGGGAGAAAAACTGTTTTTT.

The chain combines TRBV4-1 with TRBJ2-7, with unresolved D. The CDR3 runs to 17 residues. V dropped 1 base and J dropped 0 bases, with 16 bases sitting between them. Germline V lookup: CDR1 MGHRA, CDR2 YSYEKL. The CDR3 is CASSQVSTDVSSYEQYF. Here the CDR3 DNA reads TGCGCCAGCAGCCAAGTATCGACGGACGTAAGCTCCTACGAGCAGTACTTC.

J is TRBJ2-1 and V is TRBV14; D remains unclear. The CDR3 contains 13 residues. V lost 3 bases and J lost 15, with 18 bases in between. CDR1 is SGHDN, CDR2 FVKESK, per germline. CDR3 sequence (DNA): TGTGCCAGCAGCCAGGGAAGTCGTACCTCGTGGTTCTTC. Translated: CASSQGSRTSWFF.

The CDR3 DNA follows: TGTGCCAGCAGCTATTTGCTAAGGGGCACCGGGGAGCTGTTTTTT. Encoded protein: CASSYLLRGTGELFF. The genes are TRBV13 and TRBJ2-2; D is perhaps TRBD1 (5 bases). V was trimmed by 4 bases and J by 4 bases, leaving 13 bases between them. Germline CDR1 PRHDT, CDR2 FYEKMQ (reference sequence). This CDR3 has 15 amino acids.

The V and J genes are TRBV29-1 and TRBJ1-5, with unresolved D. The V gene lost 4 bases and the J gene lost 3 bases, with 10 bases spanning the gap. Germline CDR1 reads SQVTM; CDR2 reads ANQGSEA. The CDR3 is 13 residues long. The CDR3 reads CSVGYNTNQPQHF. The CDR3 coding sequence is TGCAGCGTTGGGTACAACACCAATCAGCCCCAGCATTTT. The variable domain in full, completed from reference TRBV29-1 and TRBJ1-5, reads SAVISQKPSRDICQRGTSLTIQCQVDSQVTMMFWYRQQPGQSLTLIATANQGSEATYESGFVIDKFPISRPNLTFSTLTVSNMSPEDSSIYLCSVGYNTNQPQHFGDGTRLSIL.

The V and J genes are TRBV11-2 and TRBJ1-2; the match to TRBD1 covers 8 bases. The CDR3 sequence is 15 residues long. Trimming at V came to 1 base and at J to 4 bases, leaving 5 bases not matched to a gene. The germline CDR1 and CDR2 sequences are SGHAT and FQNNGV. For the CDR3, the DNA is TGTGCCAGCAGCTTAGCAGGGGGCTCCTCCTATGGCTACACCTTC. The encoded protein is CASSLAGGSSYGYTF.

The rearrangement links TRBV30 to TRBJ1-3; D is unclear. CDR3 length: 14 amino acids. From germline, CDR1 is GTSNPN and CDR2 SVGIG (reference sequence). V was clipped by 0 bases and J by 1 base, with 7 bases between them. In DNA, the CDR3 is TGTGCCTGGAGTGTAGGACGTTCTGGAAACACCATATATTTT. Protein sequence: CAWSVGRSGNTIYF.

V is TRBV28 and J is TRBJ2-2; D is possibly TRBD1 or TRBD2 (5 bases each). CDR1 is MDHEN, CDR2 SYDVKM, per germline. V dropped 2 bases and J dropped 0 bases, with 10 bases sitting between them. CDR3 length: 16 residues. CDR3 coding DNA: TGTGCCAGCAGTTTACCCGGGACGGCGAACACCGGGGAGCTGTTTTTT. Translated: CASSLPGTANTGELFF.

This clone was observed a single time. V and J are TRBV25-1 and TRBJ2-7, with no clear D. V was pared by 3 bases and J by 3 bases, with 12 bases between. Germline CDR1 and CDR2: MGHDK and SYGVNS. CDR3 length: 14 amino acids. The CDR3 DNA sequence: TGTGCCAGCAGTGACCCTGGACGGATCTACGAGCAGTACTTC. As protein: CASSDPGRIYEQYF.

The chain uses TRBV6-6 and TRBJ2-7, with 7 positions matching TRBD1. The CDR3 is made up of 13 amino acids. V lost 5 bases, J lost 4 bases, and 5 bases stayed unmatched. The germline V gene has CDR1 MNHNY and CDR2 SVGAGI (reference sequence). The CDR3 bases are TGTGCCAGCAGTCCCGGGACAGATTACGAGCAGTACTTC. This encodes CASSPGTDYEQYF.

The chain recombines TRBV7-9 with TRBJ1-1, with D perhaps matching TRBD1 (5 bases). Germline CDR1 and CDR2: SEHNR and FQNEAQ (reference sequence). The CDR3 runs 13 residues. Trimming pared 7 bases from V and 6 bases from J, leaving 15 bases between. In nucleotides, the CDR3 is TGTGCCAGCATTGTTTTGAGGGACGCTGAAGCTTTCTTT. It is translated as CASIVLRDAEAFF.

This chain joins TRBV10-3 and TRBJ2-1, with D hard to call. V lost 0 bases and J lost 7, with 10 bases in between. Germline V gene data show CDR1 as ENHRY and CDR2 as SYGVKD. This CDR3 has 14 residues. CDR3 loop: CAISESKTRNEQFF. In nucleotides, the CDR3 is TGTGCCATCAGTGAGTCAAAGACCCGGAATGAGCAGTTCTTC.